The present entry profiles one T cell receptor beta chain with its context. The antigen remains unidentified. This sample was included in a study of cytomegalovirus exposure and HLA in healthy donors. Primers: 60 Vbeta forward and 13 Jbeta reverse. Sequencing used immunoSEQ multiplex PCR; TCRdb keeps in-frame clones, though not all of them. The sample contains 68,000 or so clones, roughly 78% of which appear only once. Study findings and constraints: For most TCR beta V segments, an earlier analysis put the productive rate at about 87% or about 30% of the time. Roughly 170 TCR beta chains were listed as cytomegalovirus-associated. Some V segments could not be told apart, so they were left out, TRBV6-2 and TRBV6-3 among them.

The trim removed 0 bases at V and 0 bases at J, leaving 5 bases unmatched. The CDR3 is 17 amino acids. CDR1 and CDR2 from the germline V gene are SGHNT and YYREEE (reference sequence). The receptor comes from a young woman in good health and CMV-seronegative. This sequence joins TRBV5-4 and TRBJ2-2, with 7 bases lining up with TRBD2. Source material: PBMCs. In DNA, the CDR3 is TGTGCCAGCAGCTTGGATGTAGGGACTACGAACACCGGGGAGCTGTTTTTT. It codes for CASSLDVGTTNTGELFF.